Detailed here is one T cell receptor (beta chain). The data originate from a study of shared clonotypes between healthy human individuals. Every one of the donors was a Caucasian adult that lived in Nashville, Tennessee. Source study methods: ImmunoSEQ junction-only sequences lacked quality scores, so their filtering differed. Method: immunoSEQ multiplex PCR; TCRdb's copy keeps in-frame clones and lacks some. That table gives V, J and clone size, and the DNA gave D and trimming. Altogether about 490,000 clones are present, approximately 79% being singletons, with the ten largest covering approximately 12%. The sequence was collected from a woman in her thirties or forties in good health. Some clones in this sample may be carry-over from other donors' samples. Sequencing input: PBMCs.

This CDR3 reads CASDKRTGGIYEQFF. The CDR3 coding sequence is TGTGCCAGCGACAAGCGGACAGGGGGTATCTATGAGCAGTTCTTC. The rearrangement uses TRBV5-6 and TRBJ2-1; TRBD1 matches at 10 bases. Losses at the gene ends were 7 bases for V and 8 bases for J; bases not matched to a gene: 12. The V gene's germline CDR1 is SGHDT and CDR2 YYEEEE. This CDR3 comprises 15 residues.